This record looks at one T cell receptor (beta chain) sequence and its context. The data stem from a study of blood T cell repertoires in COVID-19. Study as a whole: Acute and convalescent COVID-19 samples came from the United States, Italy and Spain.

Libraries were prepared by immunoSEQ multiplex PCR; TCRdb keeps only in-frame clonotypes and omits some of them. The sample comprises approximately 56,000 clones, roughly 86% of which are singletons, and roughly 10% rests with the top ten. With V trimmed by 5 bases and J by 3 bases, 9 bases remained unmatched. Germline CDR1 and CDR2: ENHRY and SYGVKD. The CDR3 totals 16 residues. The material sequenced was peripheral blood. This chain links TRBV10-3 with TRBJ2-3, with 9 positions matching TRBD2. This sequence was found in a man older than 75 with active or convalescent COVID-19. The CDR3: CAISLPTSGGTDTQYF. The CDR3 coding sequence is TGTGCCATCAGTCTTCCGACTAGCGGAGGTACAGATACGCAGTATTTT.